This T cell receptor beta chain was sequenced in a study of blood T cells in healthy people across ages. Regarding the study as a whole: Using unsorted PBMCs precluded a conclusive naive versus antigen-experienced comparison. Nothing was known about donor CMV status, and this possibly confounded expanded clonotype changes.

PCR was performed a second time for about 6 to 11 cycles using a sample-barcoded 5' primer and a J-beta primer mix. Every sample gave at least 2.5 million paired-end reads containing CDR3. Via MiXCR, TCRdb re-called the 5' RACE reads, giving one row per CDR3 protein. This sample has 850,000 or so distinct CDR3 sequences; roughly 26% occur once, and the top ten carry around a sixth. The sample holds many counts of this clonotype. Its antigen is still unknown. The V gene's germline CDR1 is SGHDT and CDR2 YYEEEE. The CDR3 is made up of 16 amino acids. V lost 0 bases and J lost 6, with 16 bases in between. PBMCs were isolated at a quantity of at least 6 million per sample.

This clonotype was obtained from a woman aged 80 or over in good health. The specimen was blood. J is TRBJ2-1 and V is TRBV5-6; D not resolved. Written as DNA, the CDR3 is TGTGCCAGCAGCTTGGCCGAGGTGGTACCCCTCAATGAGCAGTTCTTC. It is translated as CASSLAEVVPLNEQFF.